This TCR beta chain was found in a study of identical twins. The sample holds a few counts of this clonotype. Its antigen is not identified. General study points: Twin pairs' shared out-of-frame alpha sequences were enriched in low generation probability.

CDR3 length: 14 residues. Germline values: CDR1 MNHEY, CDR2 SVGEGT. Trimming removed 2 bases from V and 3 bases from J, with 11 bases in between. TCRdb reanalysed the 5' RACE reads using MiXCR and keeps one entry per CDR3 protein. This sample carries 520,000 or so distinct CDR3 sequences, about 20% of them seen once, and the ten largest clones take roughly 0.9%. A further study also used this sample, focusing on T cells expressing NK-cell markers. That work adds: Sorted CD3+CD56+NKG2C+, CD3+CD56+NKG2C- and CD3+CD56-NKG2C+ T cells supplied TCR beta repertoires. In more than five donors, dominant CD3+CD56+NKG2C+ clonotypes ranked among the top 10 CD8+ clonotypes.

The sample was CD4+ T cells sorted from blood. This clonotype originated in a woman under 30 in good health. The rearrangement joins TRBV6-2 or TRBV6-3 to TRBJ2-7; tentative D call: TRBD2 (5 bases). The CDR3 loop is CASSYPAGGYEQYF. The CDR3 DNA sequence: TGTGCCAGCAGTTACCCTGCGGGTGGCTACGAGCAGTACTTC.